This T cell receptor (beta chain) was captured in a study of T-cell memory formation after mild COVID-19. MiXCR was run by TCRdb on the 5' RACE reads, yielding one entry per CDR3 protein. The data contain 200,000 to 250,000 distinct CDR3 sequences, roughly 10% of them singletons. General study findings and limits: Clones shrinking between day 15 and 85 showed a balanced CD4/CD8 split, and those that grew later tilted toward CD4+.

This clonotype was seen a handful of times. Its target is not known. Sequenced: PBMCs or a T cell subset sorted from them (not recorded which). The source of this sequence is a young man who had mild COVID-19 (a few samples of this study predate the infection). Cell type and time point are not known.

As DNA, the CDR3 is TGCAGCGCTACTACACCGCTCATGAACACTGAAGCTTTCTTT. It translates to CSATTPLMNTEAFF. This chain links TRBV29-1 with TRBJ1-1, with D uncertain. Germline CDR1 and CDR2: SQVTM and ANQGSEA. The V end was cut by 7 bases, the J end by 0 bases, with 15 bases between. The CDR3 has 14 residues.